The subject of this entry is one T cell receptor (beta chain). The antigen is unknown. This sample is part of a study of memory CD4+ T cells and cytomegalovirus serostatus. Study overall: Healthy Belgian adult donors included 9 or 10 CMV-positive and around 25 CMV-negative people. Whole-study results and caveats: Of roughly 180 reported CMV TCRbeta sequences, some 67 were found in memory CD4+ repertoires.

As processed by the authors: Out-of-frame sequences were removed, leaving 2 million to 2.5 million distinct TCRbeta sequences. The method was immunoSEQ multiplex PCR; TCRdb's version includes in-frame clones alone and lacks a portion of them. The DNA was the basis for D and trimming; V, J and clone size are from that table. The sample lists tens of thousands of clones, approximately 81% occurring once. Single viable CD3+CD4+CD8-CD45RO+ cells were sorted as the memory CD4+ T cells. Serum IgG to CMV pp150, pp28, p38 and p52 defined serostatus. V shed 7 bases and J 7 bases; nucleotides not matched to a gene: 3. Germline loops: CDR1 MNHNY, CDR2 SVGAGI (reference sequence). This CDR3 contains 13 residues.

The chain links TRBV6-6 to TRBJ1-4, with 10 bases identical to TRBD1. This clonotype was obtained from an adult in good health and CMV-seronegative. Some clones in this sample may be carry-over from other donors' samples. The material sequenced was memory CD4+ T cells from blood. CDR3 sequence (DNA): TGTGCCAGCACCGGGACAGGGGTTGAAAAACTGTTTTTT. This codes for CASTGTGVEKLFF.